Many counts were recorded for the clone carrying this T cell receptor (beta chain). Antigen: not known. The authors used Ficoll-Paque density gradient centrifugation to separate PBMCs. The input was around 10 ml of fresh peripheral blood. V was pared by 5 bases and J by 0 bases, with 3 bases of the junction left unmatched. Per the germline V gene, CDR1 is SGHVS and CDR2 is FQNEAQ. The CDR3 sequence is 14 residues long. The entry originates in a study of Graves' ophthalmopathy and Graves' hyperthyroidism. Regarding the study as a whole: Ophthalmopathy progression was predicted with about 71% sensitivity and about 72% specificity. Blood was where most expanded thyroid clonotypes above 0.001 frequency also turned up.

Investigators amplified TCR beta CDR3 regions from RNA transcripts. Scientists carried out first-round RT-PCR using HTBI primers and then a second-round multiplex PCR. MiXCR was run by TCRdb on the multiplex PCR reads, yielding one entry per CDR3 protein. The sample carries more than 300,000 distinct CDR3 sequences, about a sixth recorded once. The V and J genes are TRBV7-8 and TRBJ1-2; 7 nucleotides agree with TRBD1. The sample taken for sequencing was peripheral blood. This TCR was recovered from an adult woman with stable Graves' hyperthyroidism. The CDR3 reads CASSLQGANYGYTF. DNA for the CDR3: TGTGCCAGCAGCCTCCAGGGGGCTAACTATGGCTACACCTTC.